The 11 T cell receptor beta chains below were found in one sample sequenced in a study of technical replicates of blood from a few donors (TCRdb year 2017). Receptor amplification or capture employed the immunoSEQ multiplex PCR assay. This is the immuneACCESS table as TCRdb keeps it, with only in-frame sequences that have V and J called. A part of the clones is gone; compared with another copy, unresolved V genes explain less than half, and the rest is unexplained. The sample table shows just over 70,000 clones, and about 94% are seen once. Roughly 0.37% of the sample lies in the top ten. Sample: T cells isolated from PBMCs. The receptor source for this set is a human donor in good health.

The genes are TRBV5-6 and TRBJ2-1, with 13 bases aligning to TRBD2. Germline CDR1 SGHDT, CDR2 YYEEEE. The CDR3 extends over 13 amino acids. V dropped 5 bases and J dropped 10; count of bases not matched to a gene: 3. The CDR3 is CASSRLAGGEQFF. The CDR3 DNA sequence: TGTGCCAGCAGTCGACTAGCGGGAGGCGAGCAGTTCTTC.

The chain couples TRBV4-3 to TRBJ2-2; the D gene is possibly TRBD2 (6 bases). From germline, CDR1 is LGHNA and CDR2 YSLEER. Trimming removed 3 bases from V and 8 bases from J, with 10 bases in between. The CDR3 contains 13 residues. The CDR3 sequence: CASSHDSGGELFF. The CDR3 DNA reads TGCGCCAGCAGCCATGATAGCGGAGGGGAGCTGTTTTTT.

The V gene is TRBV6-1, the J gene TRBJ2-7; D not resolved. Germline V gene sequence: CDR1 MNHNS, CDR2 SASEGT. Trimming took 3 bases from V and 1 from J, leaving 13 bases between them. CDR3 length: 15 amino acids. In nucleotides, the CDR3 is TGTGCCAGCAGTGACGGTCAGGTACGGTCCTACGAGCAGTACTTC. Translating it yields CASSDGQVRSYEQYF.

Written as DNA, the CDR3 is TGTGCCAGCTCTCCCCATAACAGGGTGGGAAGTAACACTGAAGCTTTCTTT. This gives the protein CASSPHNRVGSNTEAFF. The J gene is TRBJ1-1, the V gene TRBV18, with a weak D call TRBD1 (6 bases). The CDR3 spans 17 residues. Trimming took 6 bases from V and 2 from J, leaving 22 bases between them. CDR1 and CDR2 (germline): KGHSH, LQKENI. Complete variable domain (other parts from reference TRBV18 and TRBJ1-1): NAGVMQNPRHLVRRRGQEARLRCSPMKGHSHVYWYRQLPEEGLKFMVYLQKENIIDESGMPKERFSAEFPKEGPSILRIQQVVRGDSAAYFCASSPHNRVGSNTEAFFGQGTRLTVV.

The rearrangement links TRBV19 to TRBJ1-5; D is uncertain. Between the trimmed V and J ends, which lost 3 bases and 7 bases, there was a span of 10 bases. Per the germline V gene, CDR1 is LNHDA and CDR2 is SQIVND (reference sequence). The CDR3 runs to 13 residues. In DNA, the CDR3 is TGTGCCAGTAGTATTAGTTCCATACAGCCCCAGCATTTT. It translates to CASSISSIQPQHF.

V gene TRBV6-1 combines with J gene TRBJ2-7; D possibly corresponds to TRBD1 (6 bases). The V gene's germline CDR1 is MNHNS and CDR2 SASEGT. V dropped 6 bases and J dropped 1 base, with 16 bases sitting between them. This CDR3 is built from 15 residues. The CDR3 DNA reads TGTGCCAGCAGGACGACGGGACATTCTTCCTACGAGCAGTACTTC. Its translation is CASRTTGHSSYEQYF.

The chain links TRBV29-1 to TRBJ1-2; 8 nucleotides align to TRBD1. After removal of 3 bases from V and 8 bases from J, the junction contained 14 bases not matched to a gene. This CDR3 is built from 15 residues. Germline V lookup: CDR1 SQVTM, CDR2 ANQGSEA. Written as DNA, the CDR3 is TGCAGCGTTGATAGGTCCAGGGACAGGATGAGGGGCTACACCTTC. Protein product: CSVDRSRDRMRGYTF.

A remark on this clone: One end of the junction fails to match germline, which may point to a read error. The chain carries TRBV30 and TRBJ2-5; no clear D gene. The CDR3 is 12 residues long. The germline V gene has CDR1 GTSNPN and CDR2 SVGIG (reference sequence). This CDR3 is CACSDYQETQYF. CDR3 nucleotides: TGTGCCTGTAGTGACTACCAAGAGACCCAGTACTTC.

The CDR3 nucleotides read TGTGCCAGCAGCTTAGACAGGCCCAGTGGCTACACCTTC. Translating it yields CASSLDRPSGYTF. The chain links TRBV7-8 to TRBJ1-2, with D possibly matching TRBD1 (5 bases). The CDR3 is made up of 13 amino acids. Germline V gene data show CDR1 as SGHVS and CDR2 as FQNEAQ. V lost 1 base and J 7 bases, leaving 10 bases between the germline ends.

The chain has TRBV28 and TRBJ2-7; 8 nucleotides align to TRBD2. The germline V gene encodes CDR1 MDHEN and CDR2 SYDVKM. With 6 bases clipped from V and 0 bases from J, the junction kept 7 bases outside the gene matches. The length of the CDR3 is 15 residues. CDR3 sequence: CASSKSGSRSYEQYF. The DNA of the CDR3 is TGTGCCAGCAGCAAGAGCGGGAGTCGCTCCTACGAGCAGTACTTC. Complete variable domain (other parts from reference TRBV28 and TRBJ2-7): DVKVTQSSRYLVKRTGEKVFLECVQDMDHENMFWYRQDPGLGLRLIYFSYDVKMKEKGDIPEGYSVSREKKERFSLILESASTNQTSMYLCASSKSGSRSYEQYFGPGTRLTVT.

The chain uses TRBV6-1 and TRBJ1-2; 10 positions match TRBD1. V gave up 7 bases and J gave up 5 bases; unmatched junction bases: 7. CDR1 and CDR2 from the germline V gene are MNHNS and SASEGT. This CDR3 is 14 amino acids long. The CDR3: CASIGRDRGYGYTF. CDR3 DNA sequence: TGTGCCAGCATTGGCCGGGACAGGGGATATGGCTACACCTTC.